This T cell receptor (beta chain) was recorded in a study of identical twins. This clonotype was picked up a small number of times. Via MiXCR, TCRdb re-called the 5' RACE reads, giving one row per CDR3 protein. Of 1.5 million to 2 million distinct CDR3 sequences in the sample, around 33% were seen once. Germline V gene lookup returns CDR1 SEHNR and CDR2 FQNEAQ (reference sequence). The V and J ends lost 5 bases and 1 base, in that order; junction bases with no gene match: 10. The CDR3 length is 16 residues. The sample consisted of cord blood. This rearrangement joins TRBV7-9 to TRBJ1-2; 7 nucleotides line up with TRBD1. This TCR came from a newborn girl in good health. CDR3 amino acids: CASSPTTGENNYGYTF. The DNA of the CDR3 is TGTGCCAGCAGCCCGACAACAGGGGAGAATAACTATGGCTACACCTTC.